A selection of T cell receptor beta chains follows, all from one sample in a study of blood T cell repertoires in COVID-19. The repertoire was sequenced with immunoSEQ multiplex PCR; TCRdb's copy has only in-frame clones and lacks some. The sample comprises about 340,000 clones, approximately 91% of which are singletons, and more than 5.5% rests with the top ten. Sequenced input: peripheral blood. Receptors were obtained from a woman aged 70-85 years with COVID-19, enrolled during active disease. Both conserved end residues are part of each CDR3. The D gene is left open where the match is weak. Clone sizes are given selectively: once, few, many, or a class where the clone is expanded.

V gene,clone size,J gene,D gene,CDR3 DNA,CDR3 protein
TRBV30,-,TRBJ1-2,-,TGTGCCTGGAATCCAGGGGACTATGGCTACACCTTC,CAWNPGDYGYTF
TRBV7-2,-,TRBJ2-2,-,TGTGCCAGCAGCTTAGGACTAGGAGGGGAGCTGTTTTTT,CASSLGLGGELFF
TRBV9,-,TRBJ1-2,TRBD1,TGTGCCAGTATACCTCTGGGACAGGATGCTGGCTACACCTTC,CASIPLGQDAGYTF
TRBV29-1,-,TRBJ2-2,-,TGCAGCGTAACAGGGAATGGGAACGGGGAGCTGTTTTTT,CSVTGNGNGELFF
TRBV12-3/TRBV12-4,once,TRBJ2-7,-,TGTGCCAGCAGTCCGGGTCCCTACGAGCAGTACTTC,CASSPGPYEQYF
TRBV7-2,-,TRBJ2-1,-,TGTGCCAGCAGCGAACAAGGGAGCTCCTACAATGAGCAGTTCTTC,CASSEQGSSYNEQFF
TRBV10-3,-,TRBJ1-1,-,TGTGCCATCAGTGAGCGGGGTTCGAACACTGAAGCTTTCTTT,CAISERGSNTEAFF
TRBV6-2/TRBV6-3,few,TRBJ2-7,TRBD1,TGTGCCAGCAGTTACCACCCCAACCGGGACAGGGGGCACGAGCAGTACTTC,CASSYHPNRDRGHEQYF
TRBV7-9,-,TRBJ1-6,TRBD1,TGTGCCAGCGCCCGGGGACAGAACTCTCCGAATTCACCCCTCCACTTT,CASARGQNSPNSPLHF
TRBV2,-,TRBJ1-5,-,TGTGCCAGCAGCGACGACAGGAATCAGCCCCAGCATTTT,CASSDDRNQPQHF
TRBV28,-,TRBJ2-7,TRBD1,TGTGCCAGCATTCAAAGGACAGGGGCGGGCGAGCAGTACTTC,CASIQRTGAGEQYF
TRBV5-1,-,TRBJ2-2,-,TGCGCCAGCAGCCCGCAGGGAACCCCCGGGGAGCTGTTTTTT,CASSPQGTPGELFF
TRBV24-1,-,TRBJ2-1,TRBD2,TGTGCCACCAGTGATGCGCCCGGGACTACCTACAATGAGCAGTTCTTC,CATSDAPGTTYNEQFF
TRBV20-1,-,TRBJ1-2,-,TGCAGTGCTAGTTCGCGGCGGGGCGGTGGTCGCCTTAACTATGGCTACACCTTC,CSASSRRGGGRLNYGYTF
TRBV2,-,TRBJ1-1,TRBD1,TGTGCCAGCAGTTTTACAGGGGACACTGAAGCTTTCTTT,CASSFTGDTEAFF
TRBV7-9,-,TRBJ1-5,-,TGTGCCAGCAGCTCTGACAGCCCCAATCAGCCCCAGCATTTT,CASSSDSPNQPQHF
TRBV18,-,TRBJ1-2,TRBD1,TGTGCCAGCTCCCAGACGACCGGGACAGGGCTCAACTATGGCTACACCTTC,CASSQTTGTGLNYGYTF
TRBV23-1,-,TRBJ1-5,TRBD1,TGCGCCAGCGCCGGGACAGGGGGCGGCAATCAGCCCCAGCATTTT,CASAGTGGGNQPQHF
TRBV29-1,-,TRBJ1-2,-,TGCAGCGTTGAAACAGCTTATGGCTACACCTTC,CSVETAYGYTF
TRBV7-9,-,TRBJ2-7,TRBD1,TGTGCCAGCAGCTCCACAGGGGTCTCCTACGAGCAGTACTTC,CASSSTGVSYEQYF
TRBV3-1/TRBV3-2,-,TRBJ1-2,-,TGTGCCAGCAGCCAAGATCAATGGGGCTGGGGCTACACCTTC,CASSQDQWGWGYTF
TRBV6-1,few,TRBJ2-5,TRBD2,TGTGCCAGCAGTGGCAGACTAGCGGCAGACCAAGAGACCCAGTACTTC,CASSGRLAADQETQYF
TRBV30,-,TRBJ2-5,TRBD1,TGTGCCTGGAGTGTAGGGGCCCTGGACAGGGGCCAAGAGACCCAGTACTTC,CAWSVGALDRGQETQYF
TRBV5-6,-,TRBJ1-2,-,TGTGCCAGCAGCTTGGGGCAGAACAACTATGGCTACACCTTC,CASSLGQNNYGYTF
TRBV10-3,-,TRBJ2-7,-,TGTGCCATCCAAAAAGGGGCGGGGACCCCCTACGAGCAGTACTTC,CAIQKGAGTPYEQYF
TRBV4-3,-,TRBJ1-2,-,TGCGCCAGCAGCCAAGCTAAGAGGAGGGGGGAGGGGTTCTATGGCTACACCTTC,CASSQAKRRGEGFYGYTF
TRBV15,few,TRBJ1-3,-,TGTGCCACCAGCAGAGATCGGAACACCATATATTTT,CATSRDRNTIYF
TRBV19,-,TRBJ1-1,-,TGTGCCAGTAGTTTTTACAGGGAGAACACTGAAGCTTTCTTT,CASSFYRENTEAFF
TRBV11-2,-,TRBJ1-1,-,TGTGCCAGCAGCTTGACCGGGTTGCCTGAAGCTTTCTTT,CASSLTGLPEAFF
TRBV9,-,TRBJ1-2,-,TGTGCCAGCAGCCCACGGACAGCCCCTAACTATGGCTACACCTTC,CASSPRTAPNYGYTF
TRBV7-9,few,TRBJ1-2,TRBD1,TGTGCCAGCAGCCCAGGGGGCTACTATGGCTACACCTTC,CASSPGGYYGYTF
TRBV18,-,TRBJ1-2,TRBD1,TGTGCCAGCTCACCACGGGGACAGCCCGAGGGGAGTGGCTACACCTTC,CASSPRGQPEGSGYTF
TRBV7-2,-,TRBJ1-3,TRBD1,TGTGCCAGCAGCATGCTACAGGGGGCATATAGAAACACCATATATTTT,CASSMLQGAYRNTIYF
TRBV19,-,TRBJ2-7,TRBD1,TGTGCCAGTAGTATTGGGACAGAATCCTCCTACGAGCAGTACTTC,CASSIGTESSYEQYF
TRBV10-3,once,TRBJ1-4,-,TGTGCCATCAGTGGTCAGGGAGGGGATGAAAAACTGTTTTTT,CAISGQGGDEKLFF
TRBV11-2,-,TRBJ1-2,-,TGTGCCAGCAGCTTAGGGGGGGGCATCGGCTACACCTTC,CASSLGGGIGYTF
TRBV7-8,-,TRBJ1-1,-,TGTGCCAGCAGCCCTCTCGCGAGAGGAGCTTTCTTT,CASSPLARGAFF
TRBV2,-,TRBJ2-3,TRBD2,TGTGTCTGGGGGAGGGTCGGCACATCAGATACGCAGTATTTT,CVWGRVGTSDTQYF
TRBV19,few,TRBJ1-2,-,TGTGCCAGTGGACTCGCGGTAGCGGGAGATGGCTACACCTTC,CASGLAVAGDGYTF
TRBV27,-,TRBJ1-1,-,TGTGCCAGCAGTTTCCTTACAGGATTGAACACTGAAGCTTTCTTT,CASSFLTGLNTEAFF
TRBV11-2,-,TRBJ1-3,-,TGTGCCAGCAGCTTAGAAGGGGGTGAGGGAAACACCATATATTTT,CASSLEGGEGNTIYF
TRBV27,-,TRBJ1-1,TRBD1,TGTGCCAGCGGTCGGGGAGACAGGGGTCCCACTGAAGCTTTCTTT,CASGRGDRGPTEAFF
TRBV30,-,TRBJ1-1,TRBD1,TGTGCCTGGACCCCAACATGGGACAGGGATACTGAAGCTTTCTTT,CAWTPTWDRDTEAFF
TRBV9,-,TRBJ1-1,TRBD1,TGTGCCAGCAGCGTAGGACAGGGCGCTATGAACACTGAAGCTTTCTTT,CASSVGQGAMNTEAFF
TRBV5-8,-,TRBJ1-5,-,TGTGCCAGCAGCTTGTCGGATCAGCCCCAGCATTTT,CASSLSDQPQHF
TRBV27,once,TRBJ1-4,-,TGTGCCAGCAGCTTCTCATCGGCAGGGCTTGGGGAAAAACTGTTTTTT,CASSFSSAGLGEKLFF
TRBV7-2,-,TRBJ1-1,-,TGTGCCAGCAGCTTCAGGGGAAGTGAGACTGAAGCTTTCTTT,CASSFRGSETEAFF
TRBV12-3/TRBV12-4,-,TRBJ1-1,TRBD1,TGTGCCAGCAGCGACAGGGCGAGTTCTGAAGCTTTCTTT,CASSDRASSEAFF
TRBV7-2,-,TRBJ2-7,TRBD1,TGTGCCAGCAGCCCCGCCACGACAGGGGGGTACGAGCAGTACTTC,CASSPATTGGYEQYF
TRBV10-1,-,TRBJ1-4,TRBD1,TGCGCCAGCAGTGACCCGACGGCCGGGACAGGGCAGATGTCAACTAATGAAAAACTGTTTTTT,CASSDPTAGTGQMSTNEKLFF
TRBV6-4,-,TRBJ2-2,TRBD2,TGTGCCAGCAGTGCCAGCGGGGGCGCGATTACCGGGGAGCTGTTTTTT,CASSASGGAITGELFF
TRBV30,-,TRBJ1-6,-,TGTGCCTGGAGTGTCAGTACAGGGAGGGGTTCACCCCTCCACTTT,CAWSVSTGRGSPLHF
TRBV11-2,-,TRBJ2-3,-,TGTGCCAGCAGCCAACACGATACGCAGTATTTT,CASSQHDTQYF
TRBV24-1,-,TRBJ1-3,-,TGTGCCACCCGATATCCGAGCTCTGGAAACACCATATATTTT,CATRYPSSGNTIYF
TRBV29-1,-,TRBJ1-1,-,TGCAGCGTAAGCACCTCGAACACTGAAGCTTTCTTT,CSVSTSNTEAFF
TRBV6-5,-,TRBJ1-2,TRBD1,TGTGCCAGCAGACCGGACAGGGGGAATGGCTACACCTTC,CASRPDRGNGYTF